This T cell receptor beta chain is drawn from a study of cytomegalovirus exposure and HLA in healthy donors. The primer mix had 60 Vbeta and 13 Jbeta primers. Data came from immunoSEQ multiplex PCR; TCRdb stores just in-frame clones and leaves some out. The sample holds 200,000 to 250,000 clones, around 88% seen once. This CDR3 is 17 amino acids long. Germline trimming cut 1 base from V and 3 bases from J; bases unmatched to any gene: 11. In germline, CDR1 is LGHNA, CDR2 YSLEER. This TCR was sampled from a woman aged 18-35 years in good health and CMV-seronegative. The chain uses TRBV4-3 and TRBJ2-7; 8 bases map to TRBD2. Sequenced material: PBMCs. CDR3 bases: TGCGCCAGCAGCCAAGTAGGTGTCAGCGGGAGCCTCTACGAGCAGTACTTC. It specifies CASSQVGVSGSLYEQYF.